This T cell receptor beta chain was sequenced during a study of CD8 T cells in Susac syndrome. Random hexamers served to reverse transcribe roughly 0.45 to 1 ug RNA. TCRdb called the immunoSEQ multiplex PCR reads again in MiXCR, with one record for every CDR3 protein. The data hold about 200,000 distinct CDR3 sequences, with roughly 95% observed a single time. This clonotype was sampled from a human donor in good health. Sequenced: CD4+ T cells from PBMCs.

The CDR3 DNA is TGCAGTGCGAAGGACAGGGCCAATCAGCCCCAGCATTTT. Residues: CSAKDRANQPQHF. V gene TRBV20-1 combines with J gene TRBJ1-5, with 8 bases aligning to TRBD1. This CDR3 has 13 residues. V lost 6 bases, J lost 3 bases, and 4 bases stayed unmatched. Germline CDR1 is DFQATT and CDR2 is SNEGSKA (reference sequence).